These T cell receptor beta chains were read from a single sample in a study of T-cell memory formation after mild COVID-19. Each CDR3 protein gets one entry after TCRdb re-called the 5' RACE reads with MiXCR. The sample lists just over 350,000 distinct CDR3 sequences; approximately 15% were seen once. Input material: PBMCs or a T cell subset sorted from them (not recorded which). The receptors come from a man between 18 and 35 years old who had mild COVID-19 (a few samples of this study predate the infection). Cell type and time point are not known. Both conserved end residues are part of each CDR3. The D gene is left open where the match is weak. The size of a clone is reported for some rows only, either as once, few or many, or as a class for expanded clones.

j_call v_call clone_size d_call cdr3_aa
TRBJ2-2 TRBV11-2 NA TRBD1 CASSFDRGRAGELFF
TRBJ2-7 TRBV28 NA NA CASTSPGDGSYEQYF
TRBJ1-5 TRBV5-1 many NA CASSLLPGSSQPQHF
TRBJ2-3 TRBV12-3/TRBV12-4 many TRBD2 CATRLAGGPDTQYF
TRBJ2-1 TRBV5-1 many TRBD1 CASGIRTGNNRNEQFF
TRBJ1-4 TRBV20-1 many TRBD1 CSAPDRTVINEKLFF
TRBJ2-1 TRBV20-1 few TRBD2 CSARDARRGGNNEQFF
TRBJ2-5 TRBV28 many NA CASRGRGRWETQYF
TRBJ1-6 TRBV12-3/TRBV12-4 NA TRBD1 CASNLGTGASPLHF
TRBJ1-4 TRBV10-3 NA TRBD1 CAISGETGVEEKLFF
TRBJ2-1 TRBV2 NA NA CASSDRAGEQFF
TRBJ2-3 TRBV28 NA TRBD1 CASSLGGQGTDTQYF
TRBJ2-2 TRBV7-9 few NA CASSPDENTGELFF
TRBJ1-5 TRBV10-3 NA TRBD1 CAISGTGQGIQPQHF
TRBJ2-7 TRBV25-1 few NA CASSDRERDEQYF
TRBJ2-1 TRBV14 NA NA CASSQVQGSIPVLNEQFF
TRBJ2-5 TRBV5-1 few TRBD2 CASSLSGTSGETQYF
TRBJ1-4 TRBV12-3/TRBV12-4 many TRBD1 CASKQGRVEKLFF
TRBJ2-1 TRBV6-5 NA TRBD2 CASSLSSSGEYNEQFF
TRBJ1-1 TRBV11-2 many NA CASSPGGQRAFF
TRBJ2-1 TRBV20-1 NA NA CSAFHPLGVGNNEQFF
TRBJ1-2 TRBV2 few NA CASSAQGFGFYTF
TRBJ1-5 TRBV29-1 few NA CTLRGTGSNQPQHF
TRBJ1-1 TRBV4-1 many NA CASSQDEGWGTEAFF
TRBJ2-3 TRBV7-3 few TRBD2 CASTAGGLPDTQYF
TRBJ2-3 TRBV5-1 NA TRBD2 CASGSGAAHDTQYF
TRBJ2-3 TRBV11-2 NA TRBD2 CASSLSGGVGDTQYF
TRBJ1-2 TRBV6-6 few TRBD1 CASSRGQELYGYTF
TRBJ1-1 TRBV5-4 many TRBD1 CASSLGQWGNTEAFF
TRBJ2-5 TRBV12-3/TRBV12-4 many NA CASNLDRQETQYF
TRBJ1-6 TRBV4-3 NA NA CASSQVVRANSPLHF
TRBJ2-3 TRBV5-5 NA NA CASSLTQYSTDTQYF
TRBJ2-1 TRBV11-2 few NA CASSPTHNEQFF
TRBJ2-5 TRBV7-3 NA TRBD2 CASSMTSGGAKTQYF
TRBJ2-1 TRBV28 few NA CASSFPPGTPQFF
TRBJ2-1 TRBV5-1 NA TRBD1 CASSSYRGHNEQFF